The source of this TCR beta chain is a study of vaccination and CD4 T cells after COVID-19. Study summary: Control cultures received a CEFX pool, an HIV-1 Nef pool, or no peptide.

Germline CDR1 reads DFQATT; CDR2 reads SNEGSKA (reference sequence). This CDR3 region has 17 residues. Study conclusions and caveats: Median SARS-CoV-2-reactive clonotype numbers went from around 20 to 38; this increase was not significant.

Sequencing of the DNA from cultured CD4+ T cells was carried out with the Oncomine TCR Beta short-read assay. TCRdb ran MiXCR on the PCR reads and lists one entry per CDR3 protein. Here the sample spans about 17,000 distinct CDR3 sequences, about 75% being singletons. This sample's treatment: approximately 9-day PBMC culture with coronavirus spike peptide pools or control peptides (ViraFEST assay). About this clonotype itself: The antigen is undetermined.

This TCR was sampled from a human donor who had recovered from COVID-19. This chain joins TRBV20-1 and TRBJ2-5; 8 bases fit TRBD1. The sequenced material came from CD4+ T cells from blood, cultured in vitro. This chain's CDR3 is CRGSGQGMLKFGETQYF. DNA for the CDR3: TGCAGGGGCTCCGGACAGGGAATGCTCAAGTTCGGGGAGACCCAGTACTTC.